This TCR beta chain was recorded in a study of blood T cell repertoires in COVID-19. CDR1 and CDR2 from the germline V gene are MNHEY and SVGAGI. This CDR3 comprises 15 residues. The V and J ends lost 2 bases and 2 bases, in that order; junction bases with no gene match: 2. Using immunoSEQ multiplex PCR, the repertoire was profiled, and TCRdb retains in-frame clones only, with some absent. The profile shows 150,000 or so clones, roughly 80% of them singletons. The gene calls are TRBV6-5 and TRBJ1-3; 8 bases map to TRBD1. The sequenced material came from peripheral blood. This TCR was recovered from an older woman with COVID-19, enrolled during active disease. CDR3 sequence: CASSYMTGAGNTIYF. DNA for the CDR3: TGTGCCAGCAGTTACATGACAGGGGCTGGAAACACCATATATTTT.